This T cell receptor (beta chain) was documented in a study of glioma-infiltrating T cells after dendritic cell vaccination. Overall study: At biweekly intervals, patients got three intradermal dendritic cell vaccine injections.

The CDR3 covers 15 residues. The V gene's germline CDR1 is KGHSH and CDR2 LQKENI. V trimming: 3 bases; J trimming: 5 bases; junction bases outside the gene matches: 7. Up to about 2 ug genomic DNA was used for TCRB CDR3 amplification. Measured with immunoSEQ multiplex PCR; TCRdb has only the in-frame clones, and not every one. The sample includes approximately 99,000 clones, 75% to 90% seen only once; the top ten take about 5.5%. Time point specified: after dendritic cell vaccination, including at tumor progression/relapse. Selection required adequate fresh-frozen tumor tissue plus more than two years' survival data. PBMC sampling occurred before vaccination, two weeks after the third dose, and at progression.

The sample was blood, taken after dendritic cell vaccination. The sequence was obtained from a human donor with glioblastoma. The V and J genes are TRBV18 and TRBJ1-1; 9 positions match TRBD1. This CDR3 is CASSPETGGRTEAFF. In nucleotides, the CDR3 is TGTGCCAGCTCACCTGAGACAGGGGGACGGACTGAAGCTTTCTTT.